What follows are 29 T cell receptor beta chains derived from one specimen sequenced in a study of molecular identifiers for immune sequencing clone quantification. Using its own MiXCR run on the PCR reads, TCRdb lists one record per CDR3 protein. The sample records approximately 500,000 distinct CDR3 sequences, about 26% being singletons. The sample taken for sequencing was naive CD8+ T cells from blood, with Jurkat cell RNA spiked in. Sample subset: FACS-sorted CD8+CD4-CCR7+CD45RA+ naive T cells. These receptors came from a human donor in good health. Some libraries in this study had Jurkat cell RNA spiked in.

A remark on this clonotype: The junction departs from germline at one end; a sequencing error may be responsible. The chain's CDR3 is CAISDTGLAKSIQYF. The DNA of the CDR3 is TGTGCCATCAGTGACACAGGACTAGCCAAAAGCATTCAGTACTTC. The rearrangement uses TRBV10-3 and TRBJ2-4, with 8 bases lining up with TRBD2. The CDR3 sequence is 15 residues long. CDR1 ENHRY and CDR2 SYGVKD come from the germline V gene.

The CDR3 reads CASSQDEDRGNEKLFF. The CDR3 DNA is TGCGCCAGCAGCCAAGATGAGGACAGGGGTAATGAAAAACTGTTTTTT. The gene calls are TRBV4-3 and TRBJ1-4, with 9 bases matching TRBD1. Germline V gives CDR1 LGHNA, CDR2 YSLEER. The J segment lost 4 bases and the V segment lost 0 bases, leaving 3 bases of the junction unmatched. CDR3 length: 16 amino acids.

On this clonotype: A junction end diverges from the germline sequence, so it may reflect a read error. V usage is TRBV5-6 and J usage is TRBJ2-3; no definite D call. The CDR3 runs to 16 residues. CDR1 and CDR2 from the germline V gene are SGHDT and YYEEEE. The DNA of the CDR3 is TGTGCCAGCGGCTTGGTGCCCTTCCGGCTTGGAGATACGCAGTATTTT. Its protein product is CASGLVPFRLGDTQYF. Combining the CDR3 with reference TRBV5-6 and TRBJ2-3 gives the whole variable domain DAGVTQSPTHLIKTRGQQVTLRCSPKSGHDTVSWYQQALGQGPQFIFQYYEEEERQRGNFPDRFSGHQFPNYSSELNVNALLLGDSALYLCASGLVPFRLGDTQYFGPGTRLTVL.

Concerning this clonotype: This may be a read error, as it is one base from a much larger clone. The V call is TRBV20-1, the J call TRBJ1-2; TRBD1 might be the D (5 bases). The germline CDR1 and CDR2 sequences are DFQATT and SNEGSKA (reference sequence). V lost 8 bases and J lost 14, with 21 bases in between. The CDR3 totals 11 residues. The CDR3 DNA is TGCAGTTTGTGGTCGCCCAGGGAGGAAACCTTC. It translates to CSLWSPREETF.

The chain couples TRBV6-2 or TRBV6-3 to TRBJ2-7; D is undetermined. Germline V gene sequence: CDR1 MNHEY, CDR2 SVGEGT. The V gene lost 11 bases and the J gene lost 12 bases, with 23 bases spanning the gap. The CDR3 totals 12 residues. The CDR3, as DNA: TGTGCCCGCCGTTCCCCCGGGCCGGCGCCGTACTTC. This codes for CARRSPGPAPYF.

This clonotype was counted between two and nine times. V gene TRBV4-1 combines with J gene TRBJ1-1; D is perhaps TRBD1 (6 bases). Trimming cost V 1 base and J 3 bases, with 12 bases left between them. The CDR3 contains 15 residues. Germline V gene data show CDR1 as MGHRA and CDR2 as YSYEKL. CDR3 amino acids: CASSQVGGSYTEAFF. The CDR3 DNA follows: TGCGCCAGCAGCCAAGTAGGGGGATCTTACACTGAAGCTTTCTTT.

The genes are TRBV2 and TRBJ1-4, with 11 bases lining up with TRBD1. The CDR3 covers 14 residues. V gave up 6 bases and J gave up 8 bases; unmatched junction bases: 5. In germline, CDR1 is SNHLY, CDR2 FYNNEI. The DNA for the CDR3 is TGTGCCAGCAGAGGGACAGGGGGAAGCGAAAAACTGTTTTTT. Amino acid sequence: CASRGTGGSEKLFF.

In this sample, this clonotype turned up many times. The V and J genes are TRBV9 and TRBJ2-7, with 7 bases matching TRBD2. The CDR3 sequence is 14 residues long. The germline CDR1 and CDR2 sequences are SGDLS and YYNGEE. V shed 4 bases and J 3 bases; nucleotides not matched to a gene: 7. The CDR3 loop is CASSLSWGGYEQYF. The CDR3 region has the DNA TGTGCCAGCAGCCTATCTTGGGGGGGCTACGAGCAGTACTTC.

This clonotype was recorded many times. The J gene is TRBJ1-2, the V gene TRBV4-3; 7 nucleotides align to TRBD1. Germline-derived CDR1 and CDR2 are LGHNA and YSLEER. The CDR3 runs to 17 residues. V shed 2 bases and J 8 bases; nucleotides not matched to a gene: 17. Here the CDR3 DNA reads TGCGCCAGCAGCCAACGATACCGACAGGGAACTGAGTTGGGCTACACCTTC. Translated, it gives CASSQRYRQGTELGYTF.

This chain joins TRBV2 and TRBJ2-7; D not resolved. Per germline, CDR1 SNHLY and CDR2 FYNNEI. CDR3 size: 11 residues. Trimming left V 6 bases short and J 6 bases short, with 9 bases between. The CDR3 sequence: CASRVGLEQYF. For the CDR3, the DNA is TGTGCCAGCAGGGTTGGGCTCGAGCAGTACTTC. Full variable domain (outside the CDR3, taken from reference TRBV2 and TRBJ2-7): EPEVTQTPSHQVTQMGQEVILRCVPISNHLYFYWYRQILGQKVEFLVSFYNNEISEKSEIFDDQFSVERPDGSNFTLKIRSTKLEDSAMYFCASRVGLEQYFGPGTRLTVT.

The chain joins TRBV11-2 to TRBJ1-4; unclear D gene. The CDR3 covers 13 residues. Germline V gene lookup returns CDR1 SGHAT and CDR2 FQNNGV. V was shortened by 6 bases and J by 5 bases, with 10 bases between the two germline ends. This chain's CDR3 is CASRGFGNEKLFF. The CDR3, as DNA: TGTGCCAGCAGGGGATTCGGGAATGAAAAACTGTTTTTT.

Concerning this clonotype: The conserved phenylalanine or tryptophan normally closing the CDR3 is absent here, so this likely arose from a read error. CDR3 DNA: TGTGCCAGCAGACTGTTTACCGGGACAGGGGCCTACGAGCAGTACCTC. Its protein is CASRLFTGTGAYEQYL. The genes are TRBV7-8 and TRBJ2-7, with 10 bases aligning to TRBD1. The CDR3 has 16 amino acids. Germline CDR1 reads SGHVS; CDR2 reads FQNEAQ. V shed 6 bases, J shed 2 bases, and the junction held 10 bases outside the gene matches.

This clonotype was recorded many times. The genes are TRBV3-1 and TRBJ1-3; no clear D gene. The V gene lost 0 bases and the J gene lost 1 base, with 7 bases spanning the gap. Germline V gives CDR1 LGHDT, CDR2 YNNKEL (reference sequence). The length of the CDR3 is 15 residues. The CDR3 region has the DNA TGTGCCAGCAGCCAAGATTATCGATCTGGAAACACCATATATTTT. The encoded protein is CASSQDYRSGNTIYF.

The chain couples TRBV14 to TRBJ2-5, with 9 bases fitting TRBD2. The CDR3 contains 15 residues. Looked up from germline, CDR1 is SGHDN and CDR2 is FVKESK. After removal of 1 base from V and 5 bases from J, the junction contained 5 bases not matched to a gene. CDR3 loop: CASSQGLAVWETQYF. The CDR3 DNA reads TGTGCCAGCAGCCAAGGACTAGCGGTTTGGGAGACCCAGTACTTC.

This CDR3 is CASSPRPHYEQYF. DNA of the CDR3: TGCGCCAGCAGCCCCCGTCCCCACTACGAGCAGTACTTC. The chain links TRBV5-1 to TRBJ2-7; D is ambiguous. Deletions cut 4 bases from V and 3 bases from J, with 11 bases between. CDR3 length equals 13 residues. CDR1 is SGHRS, CDR2 YFSETQ, per germline.

This clonotype was recorded a few times. V is TRBV28 and J is TRBJ1-5, with 7 bases fitting TRBD1. This CDR3 comprises 17 residues. Germline V gene sequence: CDR1 MDHEN, CDR2 SYDVKM. Unmatched junction bases numbered 11, after V lost 3 bases and J lost 3 bases. This chain's CDR3 is CASSFPDRVEINQPQHF. In DNA, the CDR3 is TGTGCCAGCAGTTTCCCCGACAGGGTGGAAATCAATCAGCCCCAGCATTTT. The variable domain in full, with the rest retrieved from reference TRBV28 and TRBJ1-5, is DVKVTQSSRYLVKRTGEKVFLECVQDMDHENMFWYRQDPGLGLRLIYFSYDVKMKEKGDIPEGYSVSREKKERFSLILESASTNQTSMYLCASSFPDRVEINQPQHFGDGTRLSIL.

V is TRBV7-9 and J is TRBJ2-2, with D perhaps matching TRBD1 or TRBD2 (6 bases each). CDR1 SEHNR and CDR2 FQNEAQ come from the germline V gene (reference sequence). This CDR3 has 16 amino acids. The germline V and J ends were trimmed by 4 bases and 6 bases, with 18 bases remaining between them. In DNA, the CDR3 is TGTGCCAGCAGCTCCTCGACTAGGGGGTTGGCCGGGGAGCTGTTTTTT. Translating gives CASSSSTRGLAGELFF. Complete variable domain (other parts from reference TRBV7-9 and TRBJ2-2): DTGVSQNPRHKITKRGQNVTFRCDPISEHNRLYWYRQTLGQGPEFLTYFQNEAQLEKSRLLSDRFSAERPKGSFSTLEIQRTEQGDSAMYLCASSSSTRGLAGELFFGEGSRLTVL.

The V gene is TRBV7-9, the J gene TRBJ2-5; no firm D call. The CDR3 spans 15 residues. The V and J ends lost 2 bases and 3 bases respectively, with 13 bases between them. Germline lookup yields CDR1 SEHNR and CDR2 FQNEAQ (reference sequence). The CDR3 DNA reads TGTGCCAGCAGCTTAAAATACGGAACTGAAGAGACCCAGTACTTC. Its protein product is CASSLKYGTEETQYF.

The J gene is TRBJ2-7, the V gene TRBV14; 8 positions match TRBD1. CDR3 size: 17 residues. Unmatched junction bases numbered 10, after V lost 0 bases and J lost 3 bases. Per germline, CDR1 SGHDN and CDR2 FVKESK. CDR3 residues: CASSQEIGQGAIYEQYF. The CDR3 coding sequence is TGTGCCAGCAGCCAAGAAATAGGGCAGGGGGCTATCTACGAGCAGTACTTC.

The sample holds a few counts of this clonotype. The gene calls are TRBV3-1 and TRBJ2-7; 12 bases map to TRBD1. Germline lookup yields CDR1 LGHDT and CDR2 YNNKEL (reference sequence). Unmatched junction bases numbered 5, after V lost 1 base and J lost 7 bases. The CDR3 is made up of 15 amino acids. This CDR3 is CASSQGGQGAGEQYF. Here the CDR3 DNA reads TGTGCCAGCAGCCAAGGGGGACAGGGGGCTGGTGAGCAGTACTTC.

As for this clonotype: It is likely a read error, because the conserved phenylalanine at the end of the CDR3 is missing. The V call is TRBV19, the J call TRBJ2-7, with 10 nucleotides matching TRBD2. The CDR3 extends over 15 amino acids. V lost 3 bases to trimming and J lost 3 bases; unmatched junction nucleotides: 5. Per the germline V gene, CDR1 is LNHDA and CDR2 is SQIVND (reference sequence). The CDR3 is CASSMGLAGVYEQYS. The CDR3 bases are TGTGCCAGTAGTATGGGGCTAGCGGGAGTCTACGAGCAGTACTCC.

In its sample, this clonotype was seen a few times. This sequence joins TRBV19 and TRBJ2-7, with 10 bases fitting TRBD1. The CDR3 is 14 residues long. CDR1 and CDR2 from the germline V gene are LNHDA and SQIVND (reference sequence). V dropped 5 bases and J dropped 5; count of bases not matched to a gene: 6. CDR3 protein: CASSEGQGVDEQYF. The CDR3 DNA reads as TGTGCCAGTAGTGAAGGACAGGGGGTTGACGAGCAGTACTTC.

In this sample, this clonotype turned up many times. The chain carries TRBV7-2 and TRBJ2-3; D gene unclear. The germline gives CDR1 SGHTA, CDR2 FQGNSA. CDR3 length: 16 residues. The V and J ends lost 1 base and 2 bases respectively, with 13 bases between them. CDR3 loop: CASSLGVAVFTDTQYF. The CDR3 bases are TGTGCCAGCAGCTTAGGCGTCGCCGTTTTCACAGATACGCAGTATTTT. The entire variable domain, with the rest obtained from reference TRBV7-2 and TRBJ2-3, is as follows: GAGVSQSPSNKVTEKGKDVELRCDPISGHTALYWYRQSLGQGLEFLIYFQGNSAPDKSGLPSDRFSAERTGGSVSTLTIQRTQQEDSAVYLCASSLGVAVFTDTQYFGPGTRLTVL.

CDR3 protein: CASSLEPGQNYEQYF. CDR3 sequence (DNA): TGTGCCAGCAGCTTAGAACCGGGACAGAACTACGAGCAGTACTTC. The V and J genes are TRBV11-2 and TRBJ2-7; 7 bases are a match to TRBD1. CDR1 is SGHAT, CDR2 FQNNGV, per germline. This CDR3 comprises 15 residues. J gave up 3 bases and V 0 bases, and 5 bases lay outside the gene matches.

Many counts were recorded for this clonotype. Here the CDR3 reads CASSRGLAFF. The CDR3 DNA reads TGTGCCAGCAGTAGGGGTTTAGCTTTCTTT. V gene TRBV12-3 or TRBV12-4 combines with J gene TRBJ1-1, with D tentatively TRBD1 (5 bases). With 5 bases removed from V and 10 bases from J, the gap between germline ends came to 8 bases. This CDR3 region has 10 residues.

This clonotype was counted ten times or more. The chain links TRBV28 to TRBJ1-4; a possible D gene is TRBD1 (5 bases). The germline V gene encodes CDR1 MDHEN and CDR2 SYDVKM. The CDR3 contains 15 residues. V lost 4 bases, J lost 0 bases, and 9 bases lay in between. DNA for the CDR3: TGTGCCAGCAGTTACACAGGAGCAACTAATGAAAAACTGTTTTTT. Its protein product is CASSYTGATNEKLFF.

As regards this clonotype: This may come from a read error, since a much larger clone is one base off. V is TRBV5-1 and J is TRBJ1-1, with D possibly TRBD1 on 5 matching bases. V dropped 0 bases and J dropped 3 bases, with 9 bases sitting between them. This CDR3 comprises 14 residues. The germline CDR1 and CDR2 sequences are SGHRS and YFSETQ. CDR3 amino acids: CASSLAVRDTEAFF. CDR3 bases: TGCGCCAGCAGCTTGGCGGTCAGGGACACTGAAGCTTTCTTT.

The V and J genes are TRBV2 and TRBJ2-3, with 9 positions matching TRBD2. V lost 4 bases and J lost 2; bases outside the gene matches: 13. Per the germline V gene, CDR1 is SNHLY and CDR2 is FYNNEI. The CDR3 is made up of 18 amino acids. The CDR3 sequence is CASSASGPLAGVTDTQYF. The CDR3 DNA reads as TGTGCCAGCAGTGCGAGTGGGCCGTTAGCGGGAGTCACAGATACGCAGTATTTT.

This clonotype was counted many times. The V gene is TRBV12-3 or TRBV12-4, the J gene TRBJ2-3, with no clear D. CDR3 length equals 15 residues. V gave up 6 bases and J gave up 2 bases, with 15 bases separating them. The DNA of the CDR3 is TGTGCCAGCAGCCGAGACCAACCCTACACAGATACGCAGTATTTT. Protein: CASSRDQPYTDTQYF.